This TCR beta chain stems from a study of human T cells and chemical hapten exposure. Study at large: Patients having alopecia areata, totalis or universalis were mostly female.

Overall study results and limits: There was no change with DPC sensitization in TCRs above 1 in 1000 frequency. Expanded TCRs formed significantly more large CDR3 similarity clusters than controls.

Germline V lookup: CDR1 KGHDR, CDR2 SFDVKD. The CDR3 runs 12 residues. Trimming took 4 bases from V and 14 from J; bases not matched to a gene: 8. Time point defined: patch test 2, 6 weeks after DPC sensitization. As to treatment: therapeutic diphenylcyclopropenone sensitization with weekly scalp DPC. This clonotype was seen only a few times. Its antigen is as yet unknown. The study used a library that attached unique molecular identifiers to individual cDNA molecules. Via MiXCR, TCRdb re-called the RACE reads, giving one row per CDR3 protein. The sample includes tens of thousands of distinct CDR3 sequences, approximately 11% of them seen just once.

The receptor was derived from a man aged 35-49 years with alopecia areata. Some clones in this sample may be carry-over from other donors' samples. Sequencing was performed on whole blood, taken in connection with sensitization to the hapten diphenylcyclopropenone (DPC). V gene TRBV24-1 combines with J gene TRBJ1-1; 8 nucleotides match TRBD1. The CDR3 coding sequence is TGTGCCACCAGTGACTCGGACAGGGCCCTATTCTTT. Amino acids: CATSDSDRALFF.